The T cell receptor beta chain described here comes from a study of a mutant IDH1 vaccine in newly diagnosed glioma. With regard to this clone: Its specificity is not known.

Described time point: week 5, during vaccination. It was 300 ug of mutant IDH1 20-mer peptide that made up each vaccine dose, given with topical imiquimod. V was cut by 5 bases and J by 2 bases, with 13 bases left in between. The CDR3 runs to 14 residues. The germline V gene encodes CDR1 SEHNR and CDR2 FQNEAQ (reference sequence). Some clones are missing from TCRdb's copy, which holds only in-frame ones; the method was immunoSEQ multiplex PCR. This table has about 38,000 clones, roughly four fifths appearing once. Sequenced here: PBMCs, sampled from a glioma patient whose treatment included an IDH1 peptide vaccine. The receptor comes from a man aged 45-65 years with glioma. This sequence joins TRBV7-9 and TRBJ2-7; no clear D. In DNA, the CDR3 is TGTGCCAGCAGCCCCACCCTCGACACCTACGAGCAGTACTTC. Amino acids: CASSPTLDTYEQYF. Full variable domain (outside the CDR3, taken from reference TRBV7-9 and TRBJ2-7): DTGVSQNPRHKITKRGQNVTFRCDPISEHNRLYWYRQTLGQGPEFLTYFQNEAQLEKSRLLSDRFSAERPKGSFSTLEIQRTEQGDSAMYLCASSPTLDTYEQYFGPGTRLTVT.